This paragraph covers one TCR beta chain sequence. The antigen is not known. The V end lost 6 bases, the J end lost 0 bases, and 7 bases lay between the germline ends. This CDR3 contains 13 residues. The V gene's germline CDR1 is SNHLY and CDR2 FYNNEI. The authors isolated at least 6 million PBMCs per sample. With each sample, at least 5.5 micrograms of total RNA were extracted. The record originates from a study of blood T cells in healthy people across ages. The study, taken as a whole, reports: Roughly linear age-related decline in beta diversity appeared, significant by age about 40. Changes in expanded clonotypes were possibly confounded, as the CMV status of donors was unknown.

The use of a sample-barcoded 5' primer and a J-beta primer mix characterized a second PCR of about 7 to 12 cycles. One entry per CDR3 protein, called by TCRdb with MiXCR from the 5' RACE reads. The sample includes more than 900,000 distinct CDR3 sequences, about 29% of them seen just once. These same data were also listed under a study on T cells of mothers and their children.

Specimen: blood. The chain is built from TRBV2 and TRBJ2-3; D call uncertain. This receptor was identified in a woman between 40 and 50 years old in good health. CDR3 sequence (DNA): TGTGCCAGCAGGCCTCGAAGCACAGATACGCAGTATTTT. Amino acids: CASRPRSTDTQYF.